This T cell receptor beta chain was captured by sequencing in a study of cytomegalovirus exposure and HLA in healthy donors. Overall study: There were 350 to 450 genotyped donors. Of these, roughly 82% fell in the genetic ancestry cluster associated with self-reported Caucasian donors. Study-wide results and limits: The study listed roughly 160 cytomegalovirus-associated TCR beta chains. It was only CMV serostatus that was available as immune exposure information. The likely explanation for a cluster of highly shared sequence variants was sequencing artifact.

The PCR had 60 Vbeta and 13 Jbeta primers. Only in-frame clones appear in the TCRdb table, and some are missing; sequencing was by immunoSEQ multiplex PCR. The sample lists 55,000 to 75,000 clones, roughly 77% occurring once. V lost 7 bases to trimming and J lost 4 bases; unmatched junction nucleotides: 9. This CDR3 has 15 residues. CDR1 and CDR2 (germline): SNHLY, FYNNEI. Only one count was recorded for this clone. Its specificity is unknown. The sample was PBMCs. The chain is built from TRBV2 and TRBJ1-4; 7 bases are shared with TRBD1. The TCR comes from a young man in good health and CMV-seropositive. CDR3 nucleotide sequence: TGTGCCAGCACTTTAAACAGGGGAGATAATGAAAAACTGTTTTTT. Translated, it gives CASTLNRGDNEKLFF.